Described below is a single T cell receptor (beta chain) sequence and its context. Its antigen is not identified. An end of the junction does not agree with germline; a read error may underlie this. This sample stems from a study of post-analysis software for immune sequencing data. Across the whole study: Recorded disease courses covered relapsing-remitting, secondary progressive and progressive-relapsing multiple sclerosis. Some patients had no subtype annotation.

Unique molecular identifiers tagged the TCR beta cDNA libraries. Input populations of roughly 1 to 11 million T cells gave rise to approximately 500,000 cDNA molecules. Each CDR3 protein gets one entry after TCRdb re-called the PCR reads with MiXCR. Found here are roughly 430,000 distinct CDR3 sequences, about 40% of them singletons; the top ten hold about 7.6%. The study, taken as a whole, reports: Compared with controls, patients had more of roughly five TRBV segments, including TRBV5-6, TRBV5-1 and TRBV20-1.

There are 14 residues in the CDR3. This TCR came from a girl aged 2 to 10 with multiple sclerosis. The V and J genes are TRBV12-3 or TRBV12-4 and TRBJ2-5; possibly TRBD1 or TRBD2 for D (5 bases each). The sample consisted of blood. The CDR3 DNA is TGTACCAGCAGTTTGGGGGACCACCTAGAGACCCAGTACTTC. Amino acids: CTSSLGDHLETQYF.